Presented here are 27 T cell receptor beta chains from one specimen sequenced in a study of blood T cell repertoires in COVID-19. This table comes from immunoSEQ multiplex PCR, and its TCRdb copy is limited to in-frame clones, with some not included. The sample has 150,000 or so clones, around 90% seen once. The sample was PBMCs or T cells enriched from blood (not recorded which). The receptors here all came from a woman between 40 and 50 years old who had been exposed to COVID-19.

This chain connects TRBV18 to TRBJ2-5; 7 bases match TRBD2. CDR3 length: 16 amino acids. Per the germline V gene, CDR1 is KGHSH and CDR2 is LQKENI. Germline trimming cut 3 bases from V and 1 base from J; bases unmatched to any gene: 8. The CDR3 sequence: CASSPMYSSGQETQYF. In nucleotides, the CDR3 is TGTGCCAGCTCACCGATGTATTCTAGCGGCCAAGAGACCCAGTACTTC.

The sample holds one count of this clone. The V and J genes are TRBV27 and TRBJ2-3; D is uncertain. CDR1 and CDR2 from the germline V gene are MNHEY and SMNVEV (reference sequence). Between the trimmed V and J ends, which lost 7 bases and 8 bases, there was a span of 10 bases. The CDR3 runs 11 residues. The CDR3 nucleotides read TGTGCCAGCATTCGAGGTAGTACGCAGTATTTT. This translates into CASIRGSTQYF.

The chain recombines TRBV19 with TRBJ2-5, with a possible D match to TRBD2 (5 bases). The germline CDR1 and CDR2 sequences are LNHDA and SQIVND (reference sequence). The CDR3 has 15 amino acids. The germline V and J ends were trimmed by 4 bases and 5 bases, with 17 bases remaining between them. Here the CDR3 reads CASSTGSWAVETQYF. The CDR3 DNA sequence: TGTGCCAGTAGTACGGGGTCGTGGGCTGTGGAGACCCAGTACTTC. The variable domain in full, completed from reference TRBV19 and TRBJ2-5, reads DGGITQSPKYLFRKEGQNVTLSCEQNLNHDAMYWYRQDPGQGLRLIYYSQIVNDFQKGDIAEGYSVSREKKESFPLTVTSAQKNPTAFYLCASSTGSWAVETQYFGPGTRLLVL.

The count of this clone is one. The chain combines TRBV25-1 with TRBJ2-4; 7 bases match TRBD2. CDR3 length: 13 amino acids. V trimming: 7 bases; J trimming: 7 bases; junction bases outside the gene matches: 7. The germline V gene has CDR1 MGHDK and CDR2 SYGVNS. The CDR3 loop is CASNPSGGNIQYF. The CDR3, as DNA: TGTGCCAGCAACCCTAGCGGTGGTAACATTCAGTACTTC.

This chain connects TRBV7-2 to TRBJ2-1; 12 bases agree with TRBD2. Unmatched junction bases numbered 1, after V lost 4 bases and J lost 3 bases. The CDR3 contains 15 residues. Germline V CDR1 and CDR2: SGHTA, FQGNSA. This CDR3 reads CASSSTSGSYNEQFF. CDR3 bases: TGTGCCAGCAGCTCGACTAGCGGGAGCTACAATGAGCAGTTCTTC.

The rearrangement links TRBV25-1 to TRBJ1-2; D possibly corresponds to TRBD1 (5 bases). The CDR3 is 14 residues long. V was pared by 3 bases and J by 8 bases, with 16 bases between. Germline V gives CDR1 MGHDK, CDR2 SYGVNS. The CDR3 loop is CASSEGVGAHGYTF. The CDR3 nucleotides read TGTGCCAGCAGTGAGGGTGTAGGGGCGCACGGCTACACCTTC.

The V and J genes are TRBV27 and TRBJ1-4; 7 bases agree with TRBD1. V shed 5 bases and J 4 bases; nucleotides not matched to a gene: 7. Per the germline V gene, CDR1 is MNHEY and CDR2 is SMNVEV (reference sequence). The length of the CDR3 is 15 residues. The CDR3 region has the DNA TGTGCCAGCAGTCCCGGGACAGCAAGTAATGAAAAACTGTTTTTT. Residues: CASSPGTASNEKLFF.

This clone was seen a single time. V is TRBV6-5 and J is TRBJ1-4, with 8 bases fitting TRBD1. The V and J ends lost 8 bases and 0 bases, in that order; junction bases with no gene match: 2. Germline assignment: CDR1 MNHEY and CDR2 SVGAGI. The CDR3 contains 14 residues. The CDR3: CASGGQATNEKLFF. DNA of the CDR3: TGTGCCAGCGGGGGACAGGCAACTAATGAAAAACTGTTTTTT.

This rearrangement joins TRBV5-1 to TRBJ1-1; D perhaps matches TRBD1 (6 bases). Germline CDR1 SGHRS, CDR2 YFSETQ. V lost 0 bases and J lost 3, with 9 bases in between. CDR3 length equals 14 residues. CDR3 in amino acids: CASSLVQGDTEAFF. CDR3 DNA sequence: TGCGCCAGCAGCTTGGTACAGGGTGACACTGAAGCTTTCTTT.

The chain has TRBV5-1 and TRBJ2-7, with a possible D match to TRBD1 (6 bases). Trimming took 0 bases from V and 2 from J, leaving 12 bases between them. There are 15 residues in the CDR3. CDR1 and CDR2 (germline): SGHRS, YFSETQ. The CDR3: CASSLGQGNAYEQYF. For the CDR3, the DNA is TGCGCCAGCAGCTTGGGGCAGGGGAATGCCTACGAGCAGTACTTC.

The chain joins TRBV13 to TRBJ2-7; 7 nucleotides line up with TRBD2. Germline lookup yields CDR1 PRHDT and CDR2 FYEKMQ (reference sequence). The junction had 1 base not matched to a gene; V was cut back by 2 bases and J by 6 bases. There are 12 residues in the CDR3. For the CDR3, the DNA is TGTGCCAGCAGCTTAACGGGGGGCGAGCAGTACTTC. Encoded protein: CASSLTGGEQYF.

This clone was recorded a few times. The CDR3 loop is CASSLQYNEQFF. CDR3 in DNA: TGCGCCAGCTCGCTACAGTACAATGAGCAGTTCTTC. The chain combines TRBV10-2 with TRBJ2-1; no firm D call. Germline V gene sequence: CDR1 WSHSY, CDR2 SAAADI. With 8 bases removed from V and 4 bases from J, the gap between germline ends came to 9 bases. This CDR3 is 12 amino acids long.

This clone was seen just once. The chain has TRBV25-1 and TRBJ1-4; TRBD1 might be the D (5 bases). Germline CDR1 reads MGHDK; CDR2 reads SYGVNS. The CDR3 is made up of 16 amino acids. Deletions cut 0 bases from V and 7 bases from J, with 15 bases between. The CDR3 DNA is TGTGCCAGCAGTGAATATCGCGTCGCGGGACTTGAAAAACTGTTTTTT. Translation: CASSEYRVAGLEKLFF.

J is TRBJ2-5 and V is TRBV6-7; D is uncertain. TRBV6-7 is placed among ORFs of uncertain function. The CDR3 totals 11 residues. The V and J ends lost 9 bases and 3 bases respectively, with 8 bases between them. The CDR3: CASPIEETQYF. The CDR3 region has the DNA TGTGCCAGTCCCATAGAAGAGACCCAGTACTTC.

The genes are TRBV11-2 and TRBJ1-6, with D perhaps TRBD1 (5 bases). Germline V gene lookup returns CDR1 SGHAT and CDR2 FQNNGV. V lost 6 bases and J 5 bases, leaving 14 bases between the germline ends. CDR3 length equals 15 residues. CDR3 residues: CASRGLKGNNSPLHF. The CDR3 DNA reads TGTGCCAGCAGGGGTCTCAAGGGGAATAATTCACCCCTCCACTTT. The full variable domain, rest sourced from reference TRBV11-2 and TRBJ1-6, is EAGVAQSPRYKIIEKRQSVAFWCNPISGHATLYWYQQILGQGPKLLIQFQNNGVVDDSQLPKDRFSAERLKGVDSTLKIQPAKLEDSAVYLCASRGLKGNNSPLHFGNGTRLTVT.

This clone was observed a few times. The chain links TRBV9 to TRBJ1-1; D is ambiguous. V lost 0 bases, J lost 3 bases, and 6 bases lay in between. This CDR3 has 13 amino acids. The germline V gene encodes CDR1 SGDLS and CDR2 YYNGEE. CDR3 nucleotide sequence: TGTGCCAGCAGCGTAGGTCCGGACACTGAAGCTTTCTTT. Translated, it gives CASSVGPDTEAFF.

This chain links TRBV4-3 with TRBJ2-1; TRBD2 matches at 11 bases. Germline V gene sequence: CDR1 LGHNA, CDR2 YSLEER. Losses at the gene ends were 4 bases for V and 7 bases for J; bases not matched to a gene: 3. The CDR3 totals 14 residues. CDR3 in DNA: TGCGCCAGCAGCCTTAGCGGGAGGGGAAATGAGCAGTTCTTC. This gives the protein CASSLSGRGNEQFF.

V usage is TRBV6-6 and J usage is TRBJ1-5, with D possibly being TRBD1 (6 bases). Trimming pared 5 bases from V and 7 bases from J, leaving 12 bases between. This CDR3 comprises 13 residues. CDR1 and CDR2 (germline): MNHNY, SVGAGI (reference sequence). The chain's CDR3 is CASSQGGLQPQHF. The CDR3 DNA reads TGTGCCAGCAGTCAAGGGGGACTACAGCCCCAGCATTTT.

The J gene is TRBJ2-3, the V gene TRBV5-1, with 10 positions matching TRBD1. The V gene's germline CDR1 is SGHRS and CDR2 YFSETQ. This CDR3 has 16 amino acids. With 4 bases clipped from V and 6 bases from J, the junction kept 11 bases outside the gene matches. CDR3 DNA: TGCGCCAGCAGCCGAACGCCGGGACAGGGGATGGATACGCAGTATTTT. Translated: CASSRTPGQGMDTQYF.

The chain couples TRBV6-1 to TRBJ2-7; perhaps TRBD1 as D (6 bases). CDR3 size: 14 residues. The V and J ends lost 3 bases and 2 bases respectively, with 11 bases between them. CDR1 and CDR2 (germline): MNHNS, SASEGT. As DNA, the CDR3 is TGTGCCAGCAGTGAGCGGACAGCACCCTACGAGCAGTACTTC. This translates into CASSERTAPYEQYF.

The chain uses TRBV28 and TRBJ1-5; maybe TRBD1 (5 bases). Germline V gene lookup returns CDR1 MDHEN and CDR2 SYDVKM. The V end was cut by 4 bases, the J end by 6 bases, with 10 bases between. This CDR3 is built from 13 residues. CDR3 bases: TGTGCCAGCAGTTGGGGCAGAGTTCAGCCCCAGCATTTT. This codes for CASSWGRVQPQHF.

The V and J genes are TRBV3-1 (or the pseudogene TRBV3-2) and TRBJ1-4; D call uncertain. This CDR3 comprises 16 residues. V was trimmed by 1 base and J by 7 bases, leaving 16 bases between them. The germline gives CDR1 LGHDT, CDR2 YNNKEL (reference sequence). CDR3: CASSQAKGLGGEKLFF. The CDR3 DNA reads TGTGCCAGCAGCCAAGCTAAAGGATTAGGAGGTGAAAAACTGTTTTTT.

The V call is TRBV19, the J call TRBJ2-3, with D possibly matching TRBD2 (6 bases). The CDR3 loop spans 17 amino acids. Germline V lookup: CDR1 LNHDA, CDR2 SQIVND (reference sequence). With 1 base removed from V and 0 bases from J, the gap between germline ends came to 14 bases. CDR3 DNA: TGTGCCAGTAGTATAGGCGGGGCCGACATTAGCACAGATACGCAGTATTTT. Amino acid sequence: CASSIGGADISTDTQYF.

The genes are TRBV7-2 and TRBJ2-2, with 7 bases identical to TRBD1. The junction had 4 bases not matched to a gene; V was cut back by 5 bases and J by 4 bases. In germline, CDR1 is SGHTA, CDR2 FQGNSA. The CDR3 has 14 residues. Here the CDR3 reads CASSPDRATGELFF. The CDR3 bases are TGTGCCAGCAGCCCCGACAGGGCCACCGGGGAGCTGTTTTTT.

The chain has TRBV10-3 and TRBJ1-6; 7 bases are shared with TRBD1. The CDR3 loop spans 13 amino acids. Trimming cost V 4 bases and J 7 bases; bases outside gene matches: 1. Per the germline V gene, CDR1 is ENHRY and CDR2 is SYGVKD. CDR3 in amino acids: CAISAQGNSPLHF. The CDR3 DNA sequence: TGTGCCATCAGTGCACAGGGGAATTCACCCCTCCACTTT.

The chain employs TRBV28 and TRBJ1-6; 9 bases fit TRBD1. This CDR3 spans 15 amino acids. Trimming removed 6 bases from V and 7 bases from J; junction bases left unmatched: 7. Germline values: CDR1 MDHEN, CDR2 SYDVKM. The CDR3 nucleotides are TGTGCCAGCAGGTACCGGGACAGGGTAAATTCACCCCTCCACTTT. Translated: CASRYRDRVNSPLHF.

V usage is TRBV21-1 and J usage is TRBJ2-2; no check of the table's D call, TRBD2, against the DNA was made. TRBV21-1 is labeled a pseudogene. This CDR3 has 19 residues. This chain's CDR3 is CASSKYDGLAGGQIGELFF. As DNA, the CDR3 is TGTGCCAGCAGCAAATACGATGGACTAGCGGGAGGACAGATCGGGGAGCTGTTTTTT.